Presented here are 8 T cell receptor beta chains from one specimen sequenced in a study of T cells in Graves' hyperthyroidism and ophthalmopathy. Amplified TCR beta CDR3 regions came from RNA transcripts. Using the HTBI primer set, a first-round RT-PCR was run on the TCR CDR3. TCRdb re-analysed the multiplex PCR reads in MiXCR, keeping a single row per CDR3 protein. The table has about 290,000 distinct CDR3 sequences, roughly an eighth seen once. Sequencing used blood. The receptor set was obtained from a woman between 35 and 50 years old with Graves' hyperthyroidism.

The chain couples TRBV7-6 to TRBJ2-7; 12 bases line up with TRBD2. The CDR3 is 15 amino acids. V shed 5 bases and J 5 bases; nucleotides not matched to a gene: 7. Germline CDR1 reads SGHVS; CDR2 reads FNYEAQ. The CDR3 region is CASSPASGRVNEQYF. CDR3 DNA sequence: TGTGCCAGCAGCCCCGCTAGCGGGAGGGTAAACGAGCAGTACTTC.

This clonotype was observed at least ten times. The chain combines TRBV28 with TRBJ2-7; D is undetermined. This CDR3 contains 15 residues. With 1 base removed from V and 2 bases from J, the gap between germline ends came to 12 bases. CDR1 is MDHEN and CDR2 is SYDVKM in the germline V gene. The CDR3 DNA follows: TGTGCCAGCAGTTTATTTTCGAACCTAGCCTACGAGCAGTACTTC. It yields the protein CASSLFSNLAYEQYF.

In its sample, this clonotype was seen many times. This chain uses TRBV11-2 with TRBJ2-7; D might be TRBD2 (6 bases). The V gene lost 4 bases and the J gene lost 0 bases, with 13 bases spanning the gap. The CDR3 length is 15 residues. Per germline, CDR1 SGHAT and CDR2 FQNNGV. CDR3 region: CASSSNPGSSYEQYF. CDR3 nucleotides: TGTGCCAGCAGCTCAAACCCCGGGAGCTCCTACGAGCAGTACTTC.

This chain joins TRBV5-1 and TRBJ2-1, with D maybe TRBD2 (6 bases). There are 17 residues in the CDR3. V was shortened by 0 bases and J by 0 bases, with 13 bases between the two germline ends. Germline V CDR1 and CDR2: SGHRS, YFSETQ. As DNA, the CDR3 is TGCGCCAGCAGCTTGGGGGGGGAAATCTTCTCCTACAATGAGCAGTTCTTC. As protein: CASSLGGEIFSYNEQFF.

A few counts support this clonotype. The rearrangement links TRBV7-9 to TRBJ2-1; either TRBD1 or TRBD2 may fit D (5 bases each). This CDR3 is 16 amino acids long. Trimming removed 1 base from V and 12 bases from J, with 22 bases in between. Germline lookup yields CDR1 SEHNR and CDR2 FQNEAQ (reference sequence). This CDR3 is CASSLVVKRGKKGQFF. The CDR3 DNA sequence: TGTGCCAGCAGCTTAGTTGTAAAGAGGGGCAAGAAGGGGCAGTTCTTC. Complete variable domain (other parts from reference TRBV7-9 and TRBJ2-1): DTGVSQNPRHKITKRGQNVTFRCDPISEHNRLYWYRQTLGQGPEFLTYFQNEAQLEKSRLLSDRFSAERPKGSFSTLEIQRTEQGDSAMYLCASSLVVKRGKKGQFFGPGTRLTVL.

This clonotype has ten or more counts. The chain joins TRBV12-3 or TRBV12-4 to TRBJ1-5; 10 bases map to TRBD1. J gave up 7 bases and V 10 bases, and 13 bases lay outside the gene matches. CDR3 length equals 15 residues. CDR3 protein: CATLAGTGDGQPQHF. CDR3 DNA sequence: TGTGCCACCCTGGCGGGGACAGGGGACGGCCAGCCCCAGCATTTT.

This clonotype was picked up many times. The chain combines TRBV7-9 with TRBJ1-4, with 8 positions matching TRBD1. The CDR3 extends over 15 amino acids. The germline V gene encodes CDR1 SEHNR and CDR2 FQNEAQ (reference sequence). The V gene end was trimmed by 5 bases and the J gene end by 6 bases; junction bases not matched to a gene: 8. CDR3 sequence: CASSLQDRVDEKLFF. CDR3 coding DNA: TGTGCCAGCAGCCTCCAGGACAGGGTGGATGAAAAACTGTTTTTT. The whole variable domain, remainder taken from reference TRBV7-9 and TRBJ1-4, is DTGVSQNPRHKITKRGQNVTFRCDPISEHNRLYWYRQTLGQGPEFLTYFQNEAQLEKSRLLSDRFSAERPKGSFSTLEIQRTEQGDSAMYLCASSLQDRVDEKLFFGSGTQLSVL.

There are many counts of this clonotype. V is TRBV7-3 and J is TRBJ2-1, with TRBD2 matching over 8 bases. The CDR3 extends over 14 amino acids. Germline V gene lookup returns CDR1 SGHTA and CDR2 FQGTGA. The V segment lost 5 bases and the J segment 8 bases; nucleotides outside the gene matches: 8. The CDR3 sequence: CASSKAGAGDEQFF. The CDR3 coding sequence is TGTGCCAGCAGCAAAGCGGGAGCGGGGGATGAGCAGTTCTTC.